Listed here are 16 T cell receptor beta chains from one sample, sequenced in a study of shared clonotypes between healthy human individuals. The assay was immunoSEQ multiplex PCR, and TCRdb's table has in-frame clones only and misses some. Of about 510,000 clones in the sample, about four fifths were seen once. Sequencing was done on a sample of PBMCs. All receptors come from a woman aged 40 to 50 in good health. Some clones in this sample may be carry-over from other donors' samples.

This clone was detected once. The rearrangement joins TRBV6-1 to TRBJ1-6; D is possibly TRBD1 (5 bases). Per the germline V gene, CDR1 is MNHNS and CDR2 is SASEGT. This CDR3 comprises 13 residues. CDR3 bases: TGTGCTGGTTCCGGGACGGCAGATTCACCCCTCCACTTT. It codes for CAGSGTADSPLHF.

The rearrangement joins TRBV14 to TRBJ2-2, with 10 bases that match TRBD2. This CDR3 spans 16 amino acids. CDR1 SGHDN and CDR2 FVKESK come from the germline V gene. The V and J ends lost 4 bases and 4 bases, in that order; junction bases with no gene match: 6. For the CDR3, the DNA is TGTGCCAGCAGCCCCCGCCTAGCGGGGGTCACCGGGGAGCTGTTTTTT. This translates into CASSPRLAGVTGELFF.

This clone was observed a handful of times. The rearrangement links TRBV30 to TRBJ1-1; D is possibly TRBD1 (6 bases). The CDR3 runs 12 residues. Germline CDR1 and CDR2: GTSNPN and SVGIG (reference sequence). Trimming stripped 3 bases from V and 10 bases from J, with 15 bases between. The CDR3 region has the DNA TGTGCCTGGAGGTCAGGGACACTGGGAGCTTTCTTT. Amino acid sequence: CAWRSGTLGAFF.

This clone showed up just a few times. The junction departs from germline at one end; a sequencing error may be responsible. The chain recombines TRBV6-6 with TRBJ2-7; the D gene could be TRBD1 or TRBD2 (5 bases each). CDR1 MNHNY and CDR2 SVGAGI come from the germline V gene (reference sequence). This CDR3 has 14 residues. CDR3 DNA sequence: TGTGCCAGCAGTTACTCCGGGGCCTCCGACGAGCAGTACTTC. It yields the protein CASSYSGASDEQYF.

The chain's CDR3 is CATSRGPDRAGCGYTF. For the CDR3, the DNA is TGTGCCACCAGCCGAGGACCAGACAGGGCAGGATGTGGCTACACCTTC. V usage is TRBV15 and J usage is TRBJ1-2; 7 bases fit TRBD1. The CDR3 runs 16 residues. The germline V gene has CDR1 LNHNV and CDR2 YYDKDF (reference sequence). The V gene end was trimmed by 5 bases and the J gene end by 7 bases; junction bases not matched to a gene: 16.

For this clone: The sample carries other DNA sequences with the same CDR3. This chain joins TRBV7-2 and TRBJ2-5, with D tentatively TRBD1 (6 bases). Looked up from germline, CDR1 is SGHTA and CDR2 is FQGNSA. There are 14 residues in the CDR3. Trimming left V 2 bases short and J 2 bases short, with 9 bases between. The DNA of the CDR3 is TGTGCCAGCAGCTTAACAGGGCCACAAGAGACCCAGTACTTC. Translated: CASSLTGPQETQYF. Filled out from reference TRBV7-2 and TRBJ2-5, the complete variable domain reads GAGVSQSPSNKVTEKGKDVELRCDPISGHTALYWYRQSLGQGLEFLIYFQGNSAPDKSGLPSDRFSAERTGGSVSTLTIQRTQQEDSAVYLCASSLTGPQETQYFGPGTRLLVL.

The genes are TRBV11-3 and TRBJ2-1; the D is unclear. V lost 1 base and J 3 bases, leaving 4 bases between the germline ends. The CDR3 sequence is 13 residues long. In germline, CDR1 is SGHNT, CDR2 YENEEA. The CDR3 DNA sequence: TGTGCCAGCAGCTTAGGGGGCTACAATGAGCAGTTCTTC. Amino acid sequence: CASSLGGYNEQFF.

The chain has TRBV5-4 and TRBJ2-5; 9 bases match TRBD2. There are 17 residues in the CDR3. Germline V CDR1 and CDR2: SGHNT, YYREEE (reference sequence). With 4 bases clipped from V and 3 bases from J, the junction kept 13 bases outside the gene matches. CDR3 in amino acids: CASSPRAGGRGEETQYF. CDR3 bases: TGTGCCAGCAGCCCCAGAGCGGGCGGGAGGGGAGAAGAGACCCAGTACTTC.

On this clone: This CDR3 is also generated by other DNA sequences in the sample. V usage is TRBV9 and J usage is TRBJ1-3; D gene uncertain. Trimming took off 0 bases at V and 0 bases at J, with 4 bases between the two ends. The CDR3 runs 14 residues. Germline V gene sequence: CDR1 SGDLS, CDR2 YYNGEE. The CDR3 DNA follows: TGTGCCAGCAGCGTAGAAGGCTCTGGAAACACCATATATTTT. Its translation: CASSVEGSGNTIYF.

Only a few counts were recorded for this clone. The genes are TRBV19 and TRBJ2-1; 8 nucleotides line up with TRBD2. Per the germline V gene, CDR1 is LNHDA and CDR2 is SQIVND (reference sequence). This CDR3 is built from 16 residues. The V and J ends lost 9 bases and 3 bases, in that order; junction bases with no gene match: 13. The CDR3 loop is CASDEGGGRFYNEQFF. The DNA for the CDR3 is TGTGCCAGCGATGAGGGAGGCGGGAGGTTCTACAATGAGCAGTTCTTC.

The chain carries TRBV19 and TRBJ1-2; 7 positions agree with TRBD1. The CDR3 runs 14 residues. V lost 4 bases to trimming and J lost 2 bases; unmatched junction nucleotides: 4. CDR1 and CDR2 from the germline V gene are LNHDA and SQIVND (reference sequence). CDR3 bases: TGTGCCAGTAGTACCGACAGGGCCAACTATGGCTACACCTTC. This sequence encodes CASSTDRANYGYTF.

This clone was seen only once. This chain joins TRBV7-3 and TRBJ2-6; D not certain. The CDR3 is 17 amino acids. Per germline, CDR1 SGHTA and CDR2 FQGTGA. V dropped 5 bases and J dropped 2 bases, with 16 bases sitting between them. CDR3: CASSPTPTATGANVLTF. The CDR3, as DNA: TGTGCCAGCAGCCCCACCCCGACGGCGACTGGGGCCAACGTCCTGACTTTC.

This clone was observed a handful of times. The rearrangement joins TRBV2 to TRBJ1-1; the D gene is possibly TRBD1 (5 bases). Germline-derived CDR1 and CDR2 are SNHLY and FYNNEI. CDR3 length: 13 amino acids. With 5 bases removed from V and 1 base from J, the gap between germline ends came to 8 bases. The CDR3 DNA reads TGTGCCAGCAGTACGGACAAGAACACTGAAGCTTTCTTT. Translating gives CASSTDKNTEAFF.

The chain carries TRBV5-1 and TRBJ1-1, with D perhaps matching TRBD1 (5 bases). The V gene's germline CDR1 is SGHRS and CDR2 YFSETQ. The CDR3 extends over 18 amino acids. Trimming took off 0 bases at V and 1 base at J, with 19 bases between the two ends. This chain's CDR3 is CASSLGSNWGRANTEAFF. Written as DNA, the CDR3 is TGCGCCAGCAGCTTGGGTTCCAATTGGGGACGGGCGAACACTGAAGCTTTCTTT.

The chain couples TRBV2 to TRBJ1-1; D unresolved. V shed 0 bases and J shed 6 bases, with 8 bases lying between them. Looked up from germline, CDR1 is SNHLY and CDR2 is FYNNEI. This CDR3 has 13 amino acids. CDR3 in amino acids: CASSEALSPEAFF. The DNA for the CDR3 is TGTGCCAGCAGTGAAGCGCTCTCCCCTGAAGCTTTCTTT.

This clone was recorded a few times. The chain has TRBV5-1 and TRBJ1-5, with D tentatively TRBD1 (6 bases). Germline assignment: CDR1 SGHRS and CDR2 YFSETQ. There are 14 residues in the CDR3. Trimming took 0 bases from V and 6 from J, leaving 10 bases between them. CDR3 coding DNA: TGCGCCAGCAGCTTGGGACAGGTGGGTCAGCCCCAGCATTTT. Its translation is CASSLGQVGQPQHF.